These 7 T cell receptor beta chains came from one sample sequenced in a study of shared clonotypes between healthy human individuals. TCRdb's table, derived via immunoSEQ multiplex PCR, lists solely in-frame clones and lacks some. The table has approximately 2.5 million clones, 93% seen once. Specimen: naive CD4+ T cells from PBMCs. The subset: CD45RA+ positively selected. All receptors come from a man younger than 35 in good health. Some clones in this sample may be carry-over from other donors' samples.

This clone was counted only a few times. V is TRBV2 and J is TRBJ2-3, with D perhaps TRBD1 (7 bases). The CDR3 contains 13 residues. The germline CDR1 and CDR2 sequences are SNHLY and FYNNEI. Trimming took off 7 bases at V and 3 bases at J, with 11 bases between the two ends. The DNA for the CDR3 is TGTGCCAGCACCAGGGGGAGGACAGATACGCAGTATTTT. Translating it yields CASTRGRTDTQYF.

The J gene is TRBJ2-4, the V gene TRBV4-1; 8 positions match TRBD1. CDR1 and CDR2 from the germline V gene are MGHRA and YSYEKL. The CDR3 consists of 13 residues. Losses at the gene ends were 3 bases for V and 10 bases for J; bases not matched to a gene: 5. The CDR3 region has the DNA TGCGCCAGCAGCCAGTCCAGGGGGCAAATTCAGTACTTC. Translation gives CASSQSRGQIQYF.

This clone came up once. The chain recombines TRBV5-5 with TRBJ2-7; D not resolved. V shed 4 bases and J shed 5 bases, with 10 bases lying between them. This CDR3 has 12 residues. Germline CDR1 and CDR2: SGHKS and YYEKEE (reference sequence). CDR3 in DNA: TGTGCCAGCAGCCCCCACCCCCACGAGCAGTACTTC. Translated: CASSPHPHEQYF.

The chain uses TRBV9 and TRBJ2-5, with D uncertain. Trimming removed 1 base at V and 0 bases at J, with 13 bases between. CDR3 length equals 16 residues. Germline assignment: CDR1 SGDLS and CDR2 YYNGEE. The CDR3 sequence: CASSVSAGPNQETQYF. The CDR3 DNA reads as TGTGCCAGCAGCGTATCCGCCGGACCGAACCAAGAGACCCAGTACTTC.

The V and J genes are TRBV18 and TRBJ2-2, with 9 nucleotides matching TRBD2. This CDR3 is 18 amino acids long. The germline CDR1 and CDR2 sequences are KGHSH and LQKENI. The junction had 13 bases not matched to a gene; V was cut back by 3 bases and J by 5 bases. CDR3 sequence reads: CASSPNPSLAGWTGELFF. In DNA, the CDR3 is TGTGCCAGCTCACCTAACCCTTCTCTAGCGGGATGGACCGGGGAGCTGTTTTTT.

V is TRBV6-5 and J is TRBJ2-1; 8 bases match TRBD2. The CDR3 sequence is 15 residues long. V was pared by 6 bases and J by 4 bases, with 8 bases of the junction left unmatched. Germline V CDR1 and CDR2: MNHEY, SVGAGI. The CDR3 reads CASRDPGLGYNEQFF. In nucleotides, the CDR3 is TGTGCCAGCAGGGACCCGGGACTAGGTTACAATGAGCAGTTCTTC.

This sequence joins TRBV7-9 and TRBJ2-5; the D is unclear. Germline CDR1 reads SEHNR; CDR2 reads FQNEAQ (reference sequence). CDR3 length: 14 residues. Trimming left V 1 base short and J 2 bases short, with 8 bases between. The CDR3: CASSLGQIQETQYF. CDR3 DNA: TGTGCCAGCAGCTTAGGGCAGATACAAGAGACCCAGTACTTC.